The next 27 T cell receptor beta chains were all read from a single sample in a study of blood T cell repertoires in COVID-19. Sequencing was performed with immunoSEQ multiplex PCR; in TCRdb, only in-frame clones are kept and a portion is missing. Among 150,000 to 200,000 clones listed, 85% to 90% were seen once. The specimen sequenced was peripheral blood. These receptors all come from an elderly woman in a cohort sampled during active or convalescent COVID-19.

This rearrangement joins TRBV19 to TRBJ1-3, with TRBD1 identical over 10 bases. The CDR3 length is 15 residues. The germline CDR1 and CDR2 sequences are LNHDA and SQIVND (reference sequence). Trimming cost V 4 bases and J 2 bases; bases outside gene matches: 2. This CDR3 is CASSTDRGTGNTIYF. The CDR3 coding sequence is TGTGCCAGTAGTACGGACAGGGGGACTGGAAACACCATATATTTT.

This clone has just a few counts. V gene TRBV27 combines with J gene TRBJ2-5; the match to TRBD1 covers 8 bases. The CDR3 sequence is 15 residues long. After removal of 0 bases from V and 2 bases from J, the junction contained 2 bases not matched to a gene. The germline V gene encodes CDR1 MNHEY and CDR2 SMNVEV (reference sequence). The CDR3 sequence is CASSLSRQGQETQYF. The CDR3 coding sequence is TGTGCCAGCAGTTTATCCCGACAGGGGCAAGAGACCCAGTACTTC.

This chain joins TRBV19 and TRBJ1-6, with D maybe TRBD1 (5 bases). The V end lost 6 bases, the J end lost 9 bases, and 18 bases lay between the germline ends. This CDR3 has 15 residues. Per germline, CDR1 LNHDA and CDR2 SQIVND (reference sequence). CDR3 sequence: CASSAEGQAASPLHF. The CDR3 region has the DNA TGTGCCAGTAGCGCGGAGGGGCAGGCGGCTTCACCCCTCCACTTT.

J is TRBJ2-7 and V is TRBV6-2 or TRBV6-3, with 14 bases matching TRBD2. CDR1 and CDR2 from the germline V gene are MNHEY and SVGEGT. With 4 bases clipped from V and 0 bases from J, the junction kept 8 bases outside the gene matches. The CDR3 contains 18 residues. This chain's CDR3 is CASSSLGLAGASSYEQYF. CDR3 nucleotide sequence: TGTGCCAGCAGTTCCTTGGGACTAGCGGGGGCCAGCTCCTACGAGCAGTACTTC.

The CDR3 reads CAISLSGTGTGELFF. The CDR3, as DNA: TGTGCCATCAGTCTAAGCGGGACAGGCACCGGGGAGCTGTTTTTT. The V and J genes are TRBV10-3 and TRBJ2-2; tentatively, D is TRBD1 (8 bases). V shed 5 bases and J shed 4 bases, with 14 bases lying between them. The length of the CDR3 is 15 residues. Germline V lookup: CDR1 ENHRY, CDR2 SYGVKD.

J is TRBJ1-3 and V is TRBV12-3 or TRBV12-4, with D uncertain. Trimming pared 7 bases from V and 0 bases from J, leaving 7 bases between. The CDR3 sequence is 13 residues long. The CDR3 nucleotides read TGTGCCAGCACGGGAGGCTCTGGAAACACCATATATTTT. Its protein product is CASTGGSGNTIYF.

J is TRBJ2-1 and V is TRBV28, with 8 bases matching TRBD1. Trimming cost V 4 bases and J 7 bases; bases outside gene matches: 9. Germline values: CDR1 MDHEN, CDR2 SYDVKM. This CDR3 region has 15 residues. CDR3 loop: CASSSADRGMNEQFF. The CDR3 DNA reads TGTGCCAGCAGTTCGGCCGACAGGGGAATGAATGAGCAGTTCTTC.

The rearrangement links TRBV28 to TRBJ1-6, with TRBD1 identical over 7 bases. Germline trimming cut 5 bases from V and 9 bases from J; bases unmatched to any gene: 10. The germline V gene has CDR1 MDHEN and CDR2 SYDVKM. This CDR3 spans 15 amino acids. The CDR3 DNA reads as TGTGCCAGCAGTGCAGACAGGGTGCCCACTTCACCCCTCCACTTT. This translates into CASSADRVPTSPLHF.

V and J are TRBV5-1 and TRBJ2-2; the match to TRBD1 covers 11 bases. V lost 8 bases, J lost 3 bases, and 3 bases stayed unmatched. CDR1 is SGHRS, CDR2 YFSETQ, per germline. The CDR3 has 14 residues. CDR3 residues: CASGTGGDTGELFF. In DNA form, the CDR3 reads TGCGCCAGTGGGACAGGGGGAGACACCGGGGAGCTGTTTTTT.

J is TRBJ2-5 and V is TRBV15; the D gene is possibly TRBD2 (5 bases). The CDR3 has 16 amino acids. The germline V gene has CDR1 LNHNV and CDR2 YYDKDF (reference sequence). V was trimmed by 4 bases and J by 7 bases, leaving 22 bases between them. The CDR3 loop is CATSTAGPGKEATQYF. The CDR3 DNA sequence: TGTGCCACCAGCACCGCGGGTCCCGGTAAGGAAGCGACCCAGTACTTC.

The chain links TRBV24-1 to TRBJ2-1; D is perhaps TRBD1 (6 bases). CDR3 size: 16 residues. V was clipped by 0 bases and J by 9 bases, with 17 bases between them. The germline V gene has CDR1 KGHDR and CDR2 SFDVKD. CDR3 amino acids: CATSDLRPGDKGEQFF. The CDR3 nucleotides are TGTGCCACCAGTGATTTGCGTCCAGGGGACAAGGGTGAGCAGTTCTTC.

CDR3 residues: CASSELRGDADTQYF. CDR3 DNA sequence: TGTGCCAGCAGTGAACTGCGGGGTGACGCAGATACGCAGTATTTT. This chain links TRBV2 with TRBJ2-3; a weak D match, TRBD2 (6 bases). Deletions cut 2 bases from V and 4 bases from J, with 13 bases between. Germline V CDR1 and CDR2: SNHLY, FYNNEI. This CDR3 contains 15 residues. Looking up the rest from reference TRBV2 and TRBJ2-3 gives the full variable domain: EPEVTQTPSHQVTQMGQEVILRCVPISNHLYFYWYRQILGQKVEFLVSFYNNEISEKSEIFDDQFSVERPDGSNFTLKIRSTKLEDSAMYFCASSELRGDADTQYFGPGTRLTVL.

This chain links TRBV3-1 (or the pseudogene TRBV3-2) with TRBJ1-5, with D unresolved. Germline V gives CDR1 LGHDT, CDR2 YNNKEL (reference sequence). V was shortened by 1 base and J by 3 bases, with 16 bases between the two germline ends. This CDR3 has 17 amino acids. As DNA, the CDR3 is TGTGCCAGCAGCCAAGGGTGGAGGGCAGGATTCAATCAGCCCCAGCATTTT. Translating it yields CASSQGWRAGFNQPQHF.

This sequence joins TRBV10-1 and TRBJ2-7; D is perhaps TRBD1 (7 bases). Trimming left V 0 bases short and J 7 bases short, with 22 bases between. CDR3 length: 17 amino acids. Germline loops: CDR1 WNHNN, CDR2 SYGVQD (reference sequence). Written as DNA, the CDR3 is TGCGCCAGCAGTGAGTCCCTAGACGACAGGGAGGATGCAGAGCAGTACGTC. Its translation: CASSESLDDREDAEQYV.

This chain uses TRBV28 with TRBJ1-6; 7 bases are shared with TRBD1. Germline loops: CDR1 MDHEN, CDR2 SYDVKM. The J segment lost 5 bases and the V segment lost 8 bases, leaving 3 bases of the junction unmatched. The CDR3 spans 13 residues. The CDR3 loop reads CASGDSHNSPLHF. The CDR3 coding sequence is TGTGCCAGCGGGGACAGCCATAATTCACCCCTCCACTTT.

This chain joins TRBV28 and TRBJ1-1; 7 nucleotides line up with TRBD1. V lost 5 bases to trimming and J lost 6 bases; unmatched junction nucleotides: 9. This CDR3 spans 14 amino acids. Per the germline V gene, CDR1 is MDHEN and CDR2 is SYDVKM. CDR3 sequence (DNA): TGTGCCAGCAGTGATTACAGGGGCCGAGCTGAAGCTTTCTTT. It specifies CASSDYRGRAEAFF.

This chain uses TRBV30 with TRBJ2-7; D perhaps matches TRBD2 (6 bases). V dropped 5 bases and J dropped 7 bases, with 18 bases sitting between them. The CDR3 extends over 13 amino acids. The germline V gene encodes CDR1 GTSNPN and CDR2 SVGIG (reference sequence). The CDR3 coding sequence is TGTGCCTGGGGGGATGGACTACCAGTTGAGCAGTACGTC. This sequence encodes CAWGDGLPVEQYV.

The rearrangement uses TRBV3-1 (or the pseudogene TRBV3-2) and TRBJ2-1; 8 positions agree with TRBD2. The CDR3 consists of 18 residues. V lost 2 bases, J lost 7 bases, and 16 bases stayed unmatched. CDR1 is LGHDT, CDR2 YNNKEL, per germline (reference sequence). CDR3: CASSQNSPRSGGINEQFF. DNA of the CDR3: TGTGCCAGCAGCCAAAATTCGCCGAGGAGCGGGGGAATTAATGAGCAGTTCTTC.

This chain connects TRBV5-4 to TRBJ2-7; possibly TRBD1 for D (6 bases). V lost 2 bases, J lost 1 base, and 13 bases lay in between. Per the germline V gene, CDR1 is SGHNT and CDR2 is YYREEE (reference sequence). The CDR3 runs 15 residues. In DNA form, the CDR3 reads TGTGCCAGCAGCTTAGACAGGCAACTATCCTACGAGCAGTACTTC. This gives the protein CASSLDRQLSYEQYF. The full variable domain, completed using reference TRBV5-4 and TRBJ2-7, is ETGVTQSPTHLIKTRGQQVTLRCSSQSGHNTVSWYQQALGQGPQFIFQYYREEENGRGNFPPRFSGLQFPNYSSELNVNALELDDSALYLCASSLDRQLSYEQYFGPGTRLTVT.

The gene calls are TRBV7-2 and TRBJ2-3; 14 bases are a match to TRBD2. The V and J ends lost 5 bases and 8 bases, in that order; junction bases with no gene match: 9. CDR1 is SGHTA, CDR2 FQGNSA, per germline. The CDR3 is 16 residues long. CDR3 in amino acids: CASSLIPGTSGGTQYF. DNA for the CDR3: TGTGCCAGCAGCCTCATTCCGGGGACTAGCGGGGGTACGCAGTATTTT. Variable domain in full (rest from reference TRBV7-2 and TRBJ2-3): GAGVSQSPSNKVTEKGKDVELRCDPISGHTALYWYRQSLGQGLEFLIYFQGNSAPDKSGLPSDRFSAERTGGSVSTLTIQRTQQEDSAVYLCASSLIPGTSGGTQYFGPGTRLTVL.

The chain is built from TRBV28 and TRBJ2-1; TRBD2 aligns across 7 bases. This CDR3 spans 15 amino acids. Germline V CDR1 and CDR2: MDHEN, SYDVKM. V lost 4 bases, J lost 8 bases, and 11 bases stayed unmatched. The CDR3 DNA reads as TGTGCCAGCAGTTCGACCCGGGGACTAATCGATGAGCAGTTCTTC. This codes for CASSSTRGLIDEQFF.

V gene TRBV2 combines with J gene TRBJ1-1; TRBD1 might be the D (5 bases). This CDR3 comprises 12 residues. V was pared by 9 bases and J by 4 bases, with 12 bases between. Germline lookup yields CDR1 SNHLY and CDR2 FYNNEI. CDR3 protein: CASQGVGTEAFF. In nucleotides, the CDR3 is TGTGCCAGTCAAGGGGTGGGCACTGAAGCTTTCTTT.

This sequence joins TRBV5-1 and TRBJ2-1; 8 bases are a match to TRBD1. The CDR3 runs 16 residues. Germline V gene lookup returns CDR1 SGHRS and CDR2 YFSETQ. The V gene end was trimmed by 6 bases and the J gene end by 3 bases; junction bases not matched to a gene: 11. CDR3 loop: CASKPLAGGNYNEQFF. The CDR3 nucleotides read TGCGCCAGCAAGCCTTTGGCAGGGGGCAACTACAATGAGCAGTTCTTC.

This chain uses TRBV19 with TRBJ1-6; 9 nucleotides agree with TRBD1. With V trimmed by 5 bases and J by 7 bases, 6 bases remained unmatched. The germline V gene has CDR1 LNHDA and CDR2 SQIVND (reference sequence). This CDR3 comprises 15 residues. CDR3 residues: CASSPETGGNSPLHF. The CDR3 region has the DNA TGTGCCAGTAGTCCAGAGACAGGGGGAAATTCACCCCTCCACTTT. Combining the CDR3 with reference TRBV19 and TRBJ1-6 gives the whole variable domain DGGITQSPKYLFRKEGQNVTLSCEQNLNHDAMYWYRQDPGQGLRLIYYSQIVNDFQKGDIAEGYSVSREKKESFPLTVTSAQKNPTAFYLCASSPETGGNSPLHFGNGTRLTVT.

The chain joins TRBV10-2 to TRBJ2-2, with TRBD1 matching 7 bases. The ends lost 6 bases at V and 0 bases at J; junction bases unmatched: 1. CDR1 and CDR2 (germline): WSHSY, SAAADI. CDR3 length equals 14 residues. CDR3 in amino acids: CASSQGANTGELFF. As DNA, the CDR3 is TGCGCCAGCAGCCAGGGGGCGAACACCGGGGAGCTGTTTTTT.

The chain carries TRBV20-1 and TRBJ1-4; 8 bases match TRBD1. Germline lookup yields CDR1 DFQATT and CDR2 SNEGSKA (reference sequence). The CDR3 extends over 14 amino acids. Trimming removed 3 bases from V and 2 bases from J; junction bases left unmatched: 2. CDR3 region: CSASTGGTNEKLFF. The CDR3 DNA reads as TGCAGTGCTAGTACAGGGGGTACTAATGAAAAACTGTTTTTT.

J is TRBJ2-5 and V is TRBV18, with D tentatively TRBD1 (5 bases). This CDR3 is built from 15 residues. Trimming cost V 2 bases and J 1 base, with 11 bases left between them. Germline lookup yields CDR1 KGHSH and CDR2 LQKENI. CDR3 in amino acids: CASSPGRAPQETQYF. In nucleotides, the CDR3 is TGTGCCAGCTCACCAGGCAGGGCCCCCCAAGAGACCCAGTACTTC.